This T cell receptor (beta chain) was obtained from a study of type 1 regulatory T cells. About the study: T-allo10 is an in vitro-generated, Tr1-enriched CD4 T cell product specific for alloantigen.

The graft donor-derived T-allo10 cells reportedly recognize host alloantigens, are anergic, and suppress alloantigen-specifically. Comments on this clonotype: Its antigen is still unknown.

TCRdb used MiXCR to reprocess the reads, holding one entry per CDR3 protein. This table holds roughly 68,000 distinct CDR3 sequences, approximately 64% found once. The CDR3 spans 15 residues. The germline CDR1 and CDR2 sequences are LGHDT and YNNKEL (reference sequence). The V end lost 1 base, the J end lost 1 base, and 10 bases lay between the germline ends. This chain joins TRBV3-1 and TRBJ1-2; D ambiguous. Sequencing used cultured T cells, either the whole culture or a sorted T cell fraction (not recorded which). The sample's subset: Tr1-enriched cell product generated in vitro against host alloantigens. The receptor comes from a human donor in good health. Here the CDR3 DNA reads TGTGCCAGCAGCCAAGGCCTGGGGTATAACTATGGCTACACCTTC. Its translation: CASSQGLGYNYGYTF.